The 21 T cell receptor beta chains listed next were all sequenced from one sample in a study of follicular helper T cells after annual influenza vaccination. TCRdb's table, derived via immunoSEQ multiplex PCR, lists solely in-frame clones and lacks some. The table shows about 9,900 clones, with 65% to 85% occurring only once. Noted time point: 2013-2014 season, 7 days after vaccination. The sample in question was CXCR5- memory CD4+ T cells sorted from blood, obtained 7 days after influenza vaccination. These receptor sequences come from an adult who received the influenza vaccine.

J is TRBJ1-2 and V is TRBV6-5, with a tentative D call TRBD1 (5 bases). The CDR3 consists of 15 residues. Germline assignment: CDR1 MNHEY and CDR2 SVGAGI. V lost 6 bases, J lost 4 bases, and 18 bases lay in between. DNA for the CDR3: TGTGCCAGCAGCCAGGGCGGGGGAGGAATCTATGGCTACACCTTC. It codes for CASSQGGGGIYGYTF.

The sample holds a few counts of this clone. V usage is TRBV6-1 and J usage is TRBJ1-5; the match to TRBD1 covers 12 bases. CDR1 is MNHNS and CDR2 is SASEGT in the germline V gene. The CDR3 is 18 amino acids. Losses at the gene ends were 4 bases for V and 1 base for J; bases not matched to a gene: 8. The CDR3 DNA is TGTGCCAGCAGTGCCGGGACAGGGGGCGCTGGGAGCAATCAGCCCCAGCATTTT. This encodes CASSAGTGGAGSNQPQHF.

The chain is built from TRBV19 and TRBJ2-1, with D possibly TRBD2 on 6 matching bases. This CDR3 is 13 amino acids long. In germline, CDR1 is LNHDA, CDR2 SQIVND (reference sequence). With 9 bases removed from V and 2 bases from J, the gap between germline ends came to 11 bases. For the CDR3, the DNA is TGTGCCAGCCGGGAGTCCGCCTACAATGAGCAGTTCTTC. This encodes CASRESAYNEQFF.

This clone appeared once. This rearrangement joins TRBV7-6 to TRBJ2-3, with 8 nucleotides matching TRBD1. This CDR3 comprises 15 residues. Germline trimming cut 2 bases from V and 6 bases from J; bases unmatched to any gene: 7. Germline V CDR1 and CDR2: SGHVS, FNYEAQ. Here the CDR3 reads CASSLNPGGDDTQYF. CDR3 sequence (DNA): TGTGCCAGCAGCTTAAATCCAGGGGGCGACGATACGCAGTATTTT.

The chain uses TRBV11-3 and TRBJ1-1; 11 bases fit TRBD1. CDR3 size: 18 residues. Per the germline V gene, CDR1 is SGHNT and CDR2 is YENEEA. Unmatched junction bases numbered 10, after V lost 1 base and J lost 3 bases. DNA of the CDR3: TGTGCCAGCAGCTTAGCTCGGACAGGGGGCAGTAGGGACACTGAAGCTTTCTTT. Translation: CASSLARTGGSRDTEAFF.

V usage is TRBV18 and J usage is TRBJ2-5; weak D call: TRBD2 (5 bases). The CDR3 is made up of 15 amino acids. V was shortened by 5 bases and J by 4 bases, with 17 bases between the two germline ends. Germline V gene sequence: CDR1 KGHSH, CDR2 LQKENI. The CDR3 spells CASSSRPGLGETQYF. The CDR3 region has the DNA TGTGCCAGCTCATCCCGACCGGGGTTAGGAGAGACCCAGTACTTC.

This chain joins TRBV5-6 and TRBJ1-1; the D is unclear. Deletions cut 2 bases from V and 7 bases from J, with 6 bases between. Germline V lookup: CDR1 SGHDT, CDR2 YYEEEE. The CDR3 runs 11 residues. Here the CDR3 DNA reads TGTGCCAGCAGCTTTTGGGGTGAAGCTTTCTTT. It translates to CASSFWGEAFF.

The genes are TRBV5-1 and TRBJ2-1; unclear D gene. CDR3 length equals 16 residues. CDR1 SGHRS and CDR2 YFSETQ come from the germline V gene. V gave up 1 base and J gave up 1 base, with 12 bases separating them. CDR3 sequence: CASSLSGPLSYNEQFF. The CDR3 DNA is TGCGCCAGCAGCTTGTCAGGACCCTTATCCTACAATGAGCAGTTCTTC. Based on the CDR3 plus reference TRBV5-1 and TRBJ2-1, the full variable domain is KAGVTQTPRYLIKTRGQQVTLSCSPISGHRSVSWYQQTPGQGLQFLFEYFSETQRNKGNFPGRFSGRQFSNSRSEMNVSTLELGDSALYLCASSLSGPLSYNEQFFGPGTRLTVL.

This rearrangement joins TRBV14 to TRBJ2-7; no firm D call. This CDR3 has 12 amino acids. V lost 4 bases, J lost 2 bases, and 6 bases lay in between. Germline V gives CDR1 SGHDN, CDR2 FVKESK. The CDR3 region is CASSPQAYEQYF. The CDR3 DNA follows: TGTGCCAGCAGCCCTCAGGCCTACGAGCAGTACTTC. The variable domain in full, completed from reference TRBV14 and TRBJ2-7, reads EAGVTQFPSHSVIEKGQTVTLRCDPISGHDNLYWYRRVMGKEIKFLLHFVKESKQDESGMPNNRFLAERTGGTYSTLKVQPAELEDSGVYFCASSPQAYEQYFGPGTRLTVT.

This clone came up once. The CDR3 sequence: CASSPRGSTDTQYF. The CDR3, as DNA: TGTGCCAGCAGTCCCAGGGGGAGCACAGATACGCAGTATTTT. The J gene is TRBJ2-3, the V gene TRBV7-2; 7 bases line up with TRBD1. Germline V gene lookup returns CDR1 SGHTA and CDR2 FQGNSA. The length of the CDR3 is 14 residues. Losses at the gene ends were 6 bases for V and 0 bases for J; bases not matched to a gene: 3.

J is TRBJ1-1 and V is TRBV11-2; maybe TRBD1 (5 bases). Trimming cost V 3 bases and J 1 base, with 15 bases left between them. The CDR3 runs 16 residues. Per germline, CDR1 SGHAT and CDR2 FQNNGV. The CDR3, as DNA: TGTGCCAGCAGCTTGTTGACGGGACGGGGGAACACTGAAGCTTTCTTT. Residues: CASSLLTGRGNTEAFF.

The chain employs TRBV5-6 and TRBJ1-2; D gene ambiguous. This CDR3 contains 13 residues. The V gene's germline CDR1 is SGHDT and CDR2 YYEEEE. V lost 4 bases, J lost 4 bases, and 11 bases lay in between. Written as DNA, the CDR3 is TGTGCCAGCAGCACGGCTGGCGGCTATGGCTACACCTTC. It is translated as CASSTAGGYGYTF.

The chain employs TRBV4-3 and TRBJ1-3; no clear D. The length of the CDR3 is 15 residues. Trimming left V 1 base short and J 4 bases short, with 11 bases between. Germline CDR1 reads LGHNA; CDR2 reads YSLEER. CDR3 residues: CASSQAAGEGNTIYF. CDR3 nucleotides: TGCGCCAGCAGCCAAGCTGCAGGTGAAGGAAACACCATATATTTT.

The chain has TRBV6-5 and TRBJ2-2; TRBD2 is a possible D gene (6 bases). Trimming pared 0 bases from V and 6 bases from J, leaving 11 bases between. Germline CDR1 reads MNHEY; CDR2 reads SVGAGI. The CDR3 runs to 15 residues. The CDR3 is CASSYSFTSPGELFF. In DNA form, the CDR3 reads TGTGCCAGCAGTTACTCTTTCACTAGCCCCGGGGAGCTGTTTTTT.

The rearrangement joins TRBV30 to TRBJ2-5; D gene ambiguous. The CDR3 consists of 12 residues. CDR1 and CDR2 (germline): GTSNPN, SVGIG (reference sequence). The germline V and J ends were trimmed by 0 bases and 5 bases, with 7 bases remaining between them. The CDR3 sequence is CAWSVLYETQYF. The CDR3 coding sequence is TGTGCCTGGAGTGTACTTTACGAGACCCAGTACTTC.

The chain joins TRBV6-5 to TRBJ2-5; D remains ambiguous. V was cut by 2 bases and J by 5 bases, with 9 bases left in between. Germline V gives CDR1 MNHEY, CDR2 SVGAGI. CDR3 length equals 13 residues. The CDR3 nucleotides read TGTGCCAGCAGTTACCTCCCTAGGGAGACCCAGTACTTC. Protein: CASSYLPRETQYF.

V usage is TRBV7-2 and J usage is TRBJ1-1, with D maybe TRBD1 (6 bases). V was trimmed by 3 bases and J by 3 bases, leaving 14 bases between them. CDR1 is SGHTA and CDR2 is FQGNSA in the germline V gene. The length of the CDR3 is 15 residues. The CDR3 DNA reads as TGTGCCAGCAGCTTGAGGGACATCACTTACACTGAAGCTTTCTTT. Encoded protein: CASSLRDITYTEAFF.

This clone was found once. The chain joins TRBV6-5 to TRBJ1-2; D gene uncertain. CDR1 and CDR2 from the germline V gene are MNHEY and SVGAGI. This CDR3 contains 11 residues. Trimming pared 6 bases from V and 2 bases from J, leaving 4 bases between. The CDR3 nucleotides read TGTGCCAGCAGGGCAAACTATGGCTACACCTTC. Encoded protein: CASRANYGYTF.

The V gene is TRBV7-9, the J gene TRBJ2-5, with D unclear. V was shortened by 4 bases and J by 1 base, with 1 base between the two germline ends. The germline CDR1 and CDR2 sequences are SEHNR and FQNEAQ (reference sequence). The CDR3 consists of 11 residues. CDR3 DNA: TGTGCCAGCAGCTCCCAAGAGACCCAGTACTTC. It specifies CASSSQETQYF.

This sequence joins TRBV6-5 and TRBJ2-1; 7 nucleotides align to TRBD2. V trimming: 4 bases; J trimming: 7 bases; junction bases outside the gene matches: 4. CDR3 length: 13 residues. Looked up from germline, CDR1 is MNHEY and CDR2 is SVGAGI. The CDR3 is CASSSEGGNEQFF. The CDR3 DNA follows: TGTGCCAGCAGTTCGGAGGGAGGGAATGAGCAGTTCTTC.

The chain employs TRBV19 and TRBJ2-2; perhaps TRBD2 as D (6 bases). This CDR3 has 18 amino acids. Germline assignment: CDR1 LNHDA and CDR2 SQIVND (reference sequence). V was clipped by 1 base and J by 6 bases, with 21 bases between them. Written as DNA, the CDR3 is TGTGCCAGTAGTATAGTTCACCATCCCGGGACTCGGGCCGGGGAGCTGTTTTTT. It codes for CASSIVHHPGTRAGELFF.